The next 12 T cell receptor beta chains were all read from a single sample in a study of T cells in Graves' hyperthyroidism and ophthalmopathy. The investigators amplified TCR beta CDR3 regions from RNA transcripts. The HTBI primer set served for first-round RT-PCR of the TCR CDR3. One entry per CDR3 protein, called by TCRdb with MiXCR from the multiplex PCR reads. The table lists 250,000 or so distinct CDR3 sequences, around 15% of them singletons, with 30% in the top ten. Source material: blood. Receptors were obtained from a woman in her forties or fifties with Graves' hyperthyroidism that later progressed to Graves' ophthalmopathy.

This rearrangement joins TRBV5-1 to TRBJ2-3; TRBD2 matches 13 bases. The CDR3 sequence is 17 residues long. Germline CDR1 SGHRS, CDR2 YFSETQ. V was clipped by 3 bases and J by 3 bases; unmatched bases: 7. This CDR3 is CASSSGLAGTRTDTQYF. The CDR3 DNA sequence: TGCGCCAGCAGCTCGGGACTAGCGGGAACGCGGACAGATACGCAGTATTTT.

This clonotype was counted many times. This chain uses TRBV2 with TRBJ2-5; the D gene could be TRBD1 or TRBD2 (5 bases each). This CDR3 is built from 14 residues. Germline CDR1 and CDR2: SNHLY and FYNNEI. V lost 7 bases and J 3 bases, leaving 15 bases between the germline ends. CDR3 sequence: CASIRDLGEETQYF. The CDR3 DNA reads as TGTGCCAGCATCCGGGACCTGGGAGAAGAGACCCAGTACTTC.

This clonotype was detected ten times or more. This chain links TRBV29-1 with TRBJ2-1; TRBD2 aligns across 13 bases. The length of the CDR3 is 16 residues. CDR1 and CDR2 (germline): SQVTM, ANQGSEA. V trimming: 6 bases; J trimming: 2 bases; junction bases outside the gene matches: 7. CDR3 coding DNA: TGCAGCGTAGGGGTACTAGCGGGAGGGCCCTACAATGAGCAGTTCTTC. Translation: CSVGVLAGGPYNEQFF.

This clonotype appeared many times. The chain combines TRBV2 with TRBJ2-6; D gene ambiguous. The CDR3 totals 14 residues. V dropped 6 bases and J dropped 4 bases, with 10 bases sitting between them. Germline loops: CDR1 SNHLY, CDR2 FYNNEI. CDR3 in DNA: TGTGCCAGCAGCATAGACGGGGGGGCCAACGTCCTGACTTTC. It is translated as CASSIDGGANVLTF.

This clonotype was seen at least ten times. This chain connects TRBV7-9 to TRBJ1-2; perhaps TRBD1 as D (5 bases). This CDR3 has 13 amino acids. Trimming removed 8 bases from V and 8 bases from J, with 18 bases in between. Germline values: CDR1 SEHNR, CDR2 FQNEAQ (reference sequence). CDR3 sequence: CASGRGAGEGYTF. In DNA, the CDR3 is TGTGCCAGCGGTCGTGGGGCGGGAGAGGGCTACACCTTC.

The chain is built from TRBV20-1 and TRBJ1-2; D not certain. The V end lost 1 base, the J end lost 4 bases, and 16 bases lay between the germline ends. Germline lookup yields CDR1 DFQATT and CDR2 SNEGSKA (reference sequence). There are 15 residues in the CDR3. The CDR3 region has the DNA TGCAGTGCTAGAGTTCAGACGAGACAAATCTATGGCTACACCTTC. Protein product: CSARVQTRQIYGYTF.

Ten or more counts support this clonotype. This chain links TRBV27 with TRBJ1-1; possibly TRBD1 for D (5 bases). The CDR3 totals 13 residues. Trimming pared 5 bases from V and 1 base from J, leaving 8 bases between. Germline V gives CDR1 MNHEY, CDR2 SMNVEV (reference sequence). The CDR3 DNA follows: TGTGCCAGCAGTGTGACAGCGAACACTGAAGCTTTCTTT. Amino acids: CASSVTANTEAFF.

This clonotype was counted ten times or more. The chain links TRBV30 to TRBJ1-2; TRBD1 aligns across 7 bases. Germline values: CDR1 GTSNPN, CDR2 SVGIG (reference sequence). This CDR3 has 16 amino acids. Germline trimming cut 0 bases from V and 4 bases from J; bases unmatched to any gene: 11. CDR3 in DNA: TGTGCCTGGAGTGTTGTACAGGGGAAGAAAAGCTATGGCTACACCTTC. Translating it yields CAWSVVQGKKSYGYTF.

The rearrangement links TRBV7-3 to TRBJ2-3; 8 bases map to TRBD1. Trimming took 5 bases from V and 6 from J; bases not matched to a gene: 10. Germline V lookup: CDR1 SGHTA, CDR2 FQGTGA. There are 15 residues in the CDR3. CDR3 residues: CASSPRRQGIDTQYF. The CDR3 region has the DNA TGTGCCAGCAGCCCCCGGCGACAGGGGATTGATACGCAGTATTTT.

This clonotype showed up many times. CDR3 region: CATSQGGSTEAFF. DNA of the CDR3: TGTGCCACCAGTCAGGGCGGTAGTACTGAAGCTTTCTTT. V and J are TRBV15 and TRBJ1-1; perhaps TRBD1 as D (5 bases). CDR3 length equals 13 residues. CDR1 is LNHNV, CDR2 YYDKDF, per germline (reference sequence). The germline V and J ends were trimmed by 6 bases and 5 bases, with 13 bases remaining between them.

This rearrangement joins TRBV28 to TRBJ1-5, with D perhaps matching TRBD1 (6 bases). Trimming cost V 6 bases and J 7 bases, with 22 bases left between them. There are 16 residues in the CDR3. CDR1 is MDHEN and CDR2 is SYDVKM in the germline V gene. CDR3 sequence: CASSLQGIGAQQPQHF. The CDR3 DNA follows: TGTGCCAGCAGCCTTCAGGGGATAGGGGCGCAGCAGCCCCAGCATTTT.

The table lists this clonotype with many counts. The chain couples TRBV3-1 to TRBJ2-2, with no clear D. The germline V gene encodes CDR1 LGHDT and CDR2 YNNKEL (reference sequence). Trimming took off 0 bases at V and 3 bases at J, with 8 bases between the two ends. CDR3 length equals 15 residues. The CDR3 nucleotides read TGTGCCAGCAGCCAAGACTCCAGACACACCGGGGAGCTGTTTTTT. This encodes CASSQDSRHTGELFF.